A selection of T cell receptor beta chains follows, all from one sample in a study of blood T cell repertoires in COVID-19. This table comes from immunoSEQ multiplex PCR, and its TCRdb copy is limited to in-frame clones, with some not included. The table lists some 270,000 clones, about 85% of them singletons. Source material: peripheral blood. The receptors were sampled from a human donor with COVID-19, enrolled during active disease. The donor label of this sample is uncertain. CDR3s include the opening cysteine and the closing phenylalanine or tryptophan. D genes are given only for firm matches. Size tells how often a clone was seen (once, few, many) or the class of an expanded clone, and some rows leave it out.

j_call d_call clone_size v_call cdr3_nt cdr3_aa
TRBJ1-2 NA NA TRBV15 TGTGCCACCAGCAGAGAGTACAGGGAGCGCTACACCTTC CATSREYRERYTF
TRBJ2-3 TRBD2 NA TRBV6-5 TGTGCCAGCAGTTCCCTAGCGGGGACCACAGATACGCAGTATTTT CASSSLAGTTDTQYF
TRBJ1-1 NA NA TRBV6-5 TGTGCCAGCAGTTCAACAGAGAACACTGAAGCTTTCTTT CASSSTENTEAFF
TRBJ2-7 TRBD1 NA TRBV28 TGTGCCAGCAGTTTATGGACCGGGACAGGGGGTCGAAGCGAGCAGTACTTC CASSLWTGTGGRSEQYF
TRBJ1-2 TRBD1 few TRBV28 TGTGCCAGCAGTCGCCCCCGACAGGGATCCAACTATGGCTACACCTTC CASSRPRQGSNYGYTF
TRBJ2-3 TRBD1 NA TRBV11-3 TGTGCCAGCAGCTCCAGAGGGACAGGCCCTGATACGCAGTATTTT CASSSRGTGPDTQYF
TRBJ2-1 TRBD2 once TRBV10-3 TGTGCCATAAGGGGGGGGACTAGCGACAATGAGCAGTTCTTC CAIRGGTSDNEQFF
TRBJ2-5 NA NA TRBV5-6 TGTGCCAGCAGAACGGCTAGTACCGTAGAGACCCAGTACTTC CASRTASTVETQYF
TRBJ2-3 TRBD1 NA TRBV27 TGTGCCAGCAGTACCGGGACAGGGTTTCGCGATACGCAGTATTTT CASSTGTGFRDTQYF
TRBJ1-5 NA NA TRBV2 TGTGCCAGCAGTCCCGACATAACCAATCAGCCCCAGCATTTT CASSPDITNQPQHF
TRBJ1-6 NA NA TRBV2 TGTGCCAGCAGTGGTATAGGGGGAAGGGATTCACCCCTCCACTTT CASSGIGGRDSPLHF
TRBJ2-7 TRBD2 NA TRBV5-6 TGTGCCAGCAGCCCACGACTAGCGGGAGGGTTCTCCTACGAGCAGTACTTC CASSPRLAGGFSYEQYF
TRBJ2-1 TRBD2 NA TRBV25-1 TGTGCCAGCAGTGAAAAGGCGGGAGTTGGGAATGAGCAGTTCTTC CASSEKAGVGNEQFF
TRBJ1-6 NA NA TRBV27 TGTGCCAGCCGCCAGGGGTATAATTCACCCCTCCACTTT CASRQGYNSPLHF
TRBJ1-3 NA once TRBV11-2 TGTGCCAGCAGTTCCGGGTCCGGAAACACCATATATTTT CASSSGSGNTIYF
TRBJ2-7 TRBD2 NA TRBV19 TGTGCCAGTAGTATTTTACCGGGACTAGCGGGTGTCCGGGGTTCCTACGAGCAGTACTTC CASSILPGLAGVRGSYEQYF
TRBJ2-7 TRBD2 NA TRBV6-5 TGTGCCAGCAGTCCGACTAGCGGACCCTACGAGCAGTACTTC CASSPTSGPYEQYF
TRBJ2-2 TRBD2 NA TRBV15 TGTGCCACCAGCGCGTACCCGGGACTAGCGACCGGGGAGCTGTTTTTT CATSAYPGLATGELFF
TRBJ1-6 NA NA TRBV7-3 TGTGCCAGCAGCCCCTCTTCCTATAATTCACCCCTCCACTTT CASSPSSYNSPLHF
TRBJ1-4 TRBD1 few TRBV28 TGTGCCAGCAGCGCACAGGGGACTAATGAAAAACTGTTTTTT CASSAQGTNEKLFF
TRBJ2-7 NA NA TRBV30 TGTGCCTGGAGTAGGGACACCGCCTACGAGCAGTACTTC CAWSRDTAYEQYF
TRBJ1-1 TRBD1 NA TRBV11-2 TGTGCCAGCAGCTTTGACGGGGACAGACAGAACACTGAAGCTTTCTTT CASSFDGDRQNTEAFF
TRBJ1-2 TRBD1 NA TRBV12-3/TRBV12-4 TGTGCCAGCAGTACTGACAGGGATGGCTACACCTTC CASSTDRDGYTF
TRBJ2-7 TRBD1 NA TRBV6-5 TGTGCCACGAAGGTAGGACAGGGGAGTCCCTACGAGCAGTACTTC CATKVGQGSPYEQYF
TRBJ1-1 NA NA TRBV19 TGTGCCAGTAGGACGATAGGGGTCACTGAAGCTTTCTTT CASRTIGVTEAFF
TRBJ2-5 NA NA TRBV2 TGTGCCAGCACACAAGACGGACTTCAGGAGACCCAGTACTTC CASTQDGLQETQYF
TRBJ2-6 NA NA TRBV18 TGTGCCAGCTCCCCTTCCTCTGGGGCCAACGTCCTGACTTTC CASSPSSGANVLTF
TRBJ2-1 TRBD2 NA TRBV4-1 TGCGCCAGCAGCCAAGGGAGCGGGATTTACAATGAGCAGTTCTTC CASSQGSGIYNEQFF
TRBJ2-5 TRBD2 NA TRBV28 TGTGCCAGCGGAAGCCTAGCGGGCCGAGAGACCCAGTACTTC CASGSLAGRETQYF
TRBJ1-2 NA NA TRBV19 TGTGCCAGTAGTGGCCGGGACACGGGCTATGGCTACACCTTC CASSGRDTGYGYTF
TRBJ2-2 TRBD2 NA TRBV30 TGTGCCTGGAGTGAGACTAGCGGGAGTTTTTTACGGGGCACCGGGGAGCTGTTTTTT CAWSETSGSFLRGTGELFF
TRBJ2-2 TRBD1 NA TRBV19 TGTGCCAGTAAGGGACAGGGGGCGTTTTGGGACACCGGGGAGCTGTTTTTT CASKGQGAFWDTGELFF
TRBJ2-7 TRBD1 NA TRBV28 TGTGCCAGCAGTTTTCTTACCCCCGGGACAGGGTCCTACGAGCAGTACTTC CASSFLTPGTGSYEQYF
TRBJ1-1 TRBD1 NA TRBV7-2 TGTGCCAGCAGCAGGGGACAGCTGAACACTGAAGCTTTCTTT CASSRGQLNTEAFF
TRBJ2-1 TRBD2 NA TRBV6-5 TGTGCCAGCAGAACCGCGGGGGGCCGTAATGAGCAGTTCTTC CASRTAGGRNEQFF
TRBJ1-1 NA NA TRBV6-6 TGTGCCAGCAGTTACTCGCCGGGTTCGAACACTGAAGCTTTCTTT CASSYSPGSNTEAFF
TRBJ2-7 NA NA TRBV3-1/TRBV3-2 TGTGCCAGCAGCCAAGATACCCAGAAGCAGTACTTC CASSQDTQKQYF
TRBJ1-6 TRBD1 NA TRBV7-8 TGTGCCAGCAGCCCCAGGACAGGGGAGAATTCACCCCTCCACTTT CASSPRTGENSPLHF
TRBJ1-1 NA few TRBV19 TGTGCCAGTAGTATATGGAGCCCGGACACTGAAGCTTTCTTT CASSIWSPDTEAFF
TRBJ1-5 NA NA TRBV7-8 TGTGCCAGCAGCTCCCGGGGGGAGGCGGATCAGCCCCAGCATTTT CASSSRGEADQPQHF
TRBJ2-1 TRBD1 once TRBV7-2 TGTGCCAGCAGCTTACGGACAGGGGGCAACAATGAGCAGTTCTTC CASSLRTGGNNEQFF
TRBJ2-1 NA NA TRBV30 TGTGCCCAGCAAAACGGGAGCTCCTACAATGAGCAGTTCTTC CAQQNGSSYNEQFF
TRBJ1-2 NA NA TRBV5-6 TGTGCCAGCAGCTGGGGGGGCGGTAACTATGGCTACACCTTC CASSWGGGNYGYTF